The rows below give T cell receptor beta chains drawn from one sample of a study of cytomegalovirus exposure and HLA in healthy donors. Data came from immunoSEQ multiplex PCR; TCRdb stores just in-frame clones and leaves some out. The listing contains around 75,000 clones. Sample: PBMCs. These TCRs come from a man aged 45-65 years in good health and CMV-seropositive. CDR3s include the opening cysteine and the closing phenylalanine or tryptophan. D genes are given only for firm matches. Some rows mark clone size as missing; the rest say once, few, many or name a class of expanded clone.

cdr3_aa cdr3_nt v_call d_call clone_size j_call
CASSYTGTGGLPEDYTF TGTGCCAGCAGTTATACCGGGACAGGTGGCCTGCCGGAGGACTACACCTTC TRBV28 TRBD1 . TRBJ1-2
CSVEVLGQGDGYTF TGCAGCGTTGAAGTTTTAGGACAGGGCGACGGCTACACCTTC TRBV29-1 TRBD1 . TRBJ1-2
CASSGSGTGSEKLFF TGCGCCAGCAGCGGATCCGGGACAGGAAGTGAAAAACTGTTTTTT TRBV5-1 TRBD1 . TRBJ1-4
CAIRPDSYAYGYTF TGTGCCATCAGGCCTGACAGCTACGCTTATGGCTACACCTTC TRBV10-3 . . TRBJ1-2
CASSRDGDIEAFF TGCGCCAGCAGCCGAGACGGGGACATTGAAGCTTTCTTT TRBV5-1 . . TRBJ1-1
CASRSEISQTVDYGYTF TGTGCCAGCAGGTCAGAAATTTCCCAGACAGTGGACTATGGCTACACCTTC TRBV5-4 . . TRBJ1-2
CASSPGQAGVTEAFF TGCGCCAGCAGCCCGGGACAGGCCGGAGTCACTGAAGCTTTCTTT TRBV5-1 TRBD1 . TRBJ1-1
CASNTGTLNTEAFF TGTGCCAGTAACACCGGGACATTGAACACTGAAGCTTTCTTT TRBV19 . . TRBJ1-1
CASSLSGTSTDTQYF TGCGCCAGCAGCTTGAGCGGGACTAGCACAGATACGCAGTATTTT TRBV5-1 TRBD2 . TRBJ2-3
CASSLSIADNEQFF TGCGCCAGCAGCTTGTCGATAGCGGACAATGAGCAGTTCTTC TRBV5-1 . . TRBJ2-1
CASSRVNTEAFF TGTGCCAGCAGCCGGGTCAACACTGAAGCTTTCTTT TRBV27 . . TRBJ1-1
CASSSDRVSAFF TGTGCCAGCAGCTCCGACAGGGTTTCAGCTTTCTTT TRBV7-2 TRBD1 . TRBJ1-1
CASSLDTSTDTQYF TGTGCCAGCAGCTTGGACACAAGCACAGATACGCAGTATTTT TRBV5-4 . . TRBJ2-3
CASSSNRQGGGYTF TGTGCCAGCAGCTCAAATAGGCAGGGAGGAGGCTACACCTTC TRBV7-2 . . TRBJ1-2
CIAGGQETQYF TGCATCGCCGGCGGTCAAGAGACCCAGTACTTC TRBV29-1 . . TRBJ2-5
CASSLELAKNIQYF TGTGCCAGCAGCTTAGAGCTAGCCAAAAACATTCAGTACTTC TRBV7-3 . . TRBJ2-4
CATSRETGGKGNQPQHF TGTGCCACCAGCAGAGAGACAGGGGGCAAGGGCAATCAGCCCCAGCATTTT TRBV15 TRBD1 . TRBJ1-5
CASSLLRETQYF TGTGCCAGCAGCTTACTCCGAGAGACCCAGTACTTC TRBV7-8 . . TRBJ2-5
CASSLPGSAKNIQYF TGTGCCAGCAGTTTACCGGGATCAGCCAAAAACATTCAGTACTTC TRBV28 . . TRBJ2-4
CASSSTEAASNYGYTF TGTGCCAGCAGCTCAACTGAGGCGGCGAGTAACTATGGCTACACCTTC TRBV7-3 . . TRBJ1-2
CASSWTGGGWTEAFF TGTGCCAGCAGTTGGACAGGGGGTGGATGGACTGAAGCTTTCTTT TRBV27 TRBD1 . TRBJ1-1
CASSQGYRDGLAKNIQYF TGCGCCAGCAGCCAAGGTTACAGGGACGGTCTAGCCAAAAACATTCAGTACTTC TRBV4-1 . . TRBJ2-4
CASSDSGVQPQHF TGTGCCAGCAGTGACTCAGGGGTTCAGCCCCAGCATTTT TRBV6-5 . . TRBJ1-5
CASSPPSNYGYTF TGTGCCAGCTCACCGCCCAGTAACTATGGCTACACCTTC TRBV18 . . TRBJ1-2
CASSEVGTAKNYGYTF TGTGCCAGCAGTGAAGTTGGGACAGCCAAGAACTATGGCTACACCTTC TRBV6-1 TRBD1 . TRBJ1-2
CASSGSGRGRSEAFF TGTGCCAGTAGTGGGAGCGGCAGGGGGCGATCTGAAGCTTTCTTT TRBV19 TRBD1 . TRBJ1-1
CASSFGRLAVTDTQYF TGCGCCAGCAGCTTTGGAAGACTAGCGGTTACAGATACGCAGTATTTT TRBV5-1 TRBD2 . TRBJ2-3
CASSEERERGHEQFF TGTGCCAGCAGTGAGGAAAGGGAAAGGGGGCATGAGCAGTTCTTC TRBV25-1 TRBD1 . TRBJ2-1
CASSGYNEQFF TGTGCCAGCTCCGGTTACAATGAGCAGTTCTTC TRBV18 . . TRBJ2-1
CASSFGTSGLNQFF TGCGCCAGCAGCTTTGGGACTAGCGGGTTGAATCAGTTCTTC TRBV5-1 TRBD2 . TRBJ2-1
CASSVDSYSGELFF TGTGCCAGCAGCGTTGACTCGTACTCCGGGGAGCTGTTTTTT TRBV9 . . TRBJ2-2
CASRPGQGVGNEQFF TGTGCCAGCAGACCTGGACAGGGGGTAGGAAATGAGCAGTTCTTC TRBV7-6 TRBD1 . TRBJ2-1
CASSSTGSYGYTF TGTGCCAGCAGCTCGACAGGTTCTTATGGCTACACCTTC TRBV7-8 . . TRBJ1-2
CASSLGQGEVIQYF TGTGCCAGCAGCTTAGGGCAGGGTGAAGTCATTCAGTACTTC TRBV7-9 . . TRBJ2-4
CASSVGGAALTILDNEQFF TGTGCCAGCAGCGTGGGGGGGGCAGCTCTCACTATACTTGACAATGAGCAGTTCTTC TRBV9 . . TRBJ2-1
CASSETQGPGNTIYF TGTGCCAGCAGTGAAACCCAGGGGCCCGGAAACACCATATATTTT TRBV6-1 . . TRBJ1-3
CASSPKPGTSGRETQYF TGTGCCAGCAGTCCCAAACCTGGGACTAGCGGGAGGGAGACCCAGTACTTC TRBV27 TRBD2 . TRBJ2-5
CASRGGVSTEAFF TGTGCCAGCAGAGGAGGGGTGAGCACTGAAGCTTTCTTT TRBV28 . . TRBJ1-1
CASSESPYTDTQYF TGTGCCAGCAGTGAATCCCCGTACACAGATACGCAGTATTTT TRBV2 . . TRBJ2-3
CASSVVAGPAPDTQYF TGTGCCAGCAGCGTAGTAGCGGGGCCGGCCCCGGATACGCAGTATTTT TRBV9 TRBD2 . TRBJ2-3
CASSSSFGQAEAFF TGCGCCAGCAGCTCCTCATTCGGACAGGCTGAAGCTTTCTTT TRBV5-1 TRBD1 . TRBJ1-1
CASSESGQPQHF TGTGCCAGCAGTGAGTCAGGGCAGCCCCAGCATTTT TRBV6-1 . . TRBJ1-5
CASSVGQGLAEAFF TGTGCCAGCAGCGTAGGACAGGGTTTAGCTGAAGCTTTCTTT TRBV2 TRBD1 . TRBJ1-1
CATSRDLRDYQPQHF TGTGCCACCAGCAGAGATCTGAGGGATTATCAGCCCCAGCATTTT TRBV15 . . TRBJ1-5
CASSLRASRYNEQFF TGTGCCAGCAGCTTGAGGGCTAGCCGATACAATGAGCAGTTCTTC TRBV5-4 . . TRBJ2-1
CASSPWTRGNSEAFF TGTGCCAGCAGCCCTTGGACTCGGGGGAACTCTGAAGCTTTCTTT TRBV11-2 . . TRBJ1-1
CSASRDTEAFF TGCAGTGCTAGTCGCGACACTGAAGCTTTCTTT TRBV20-1 . . TRBJ1-1
CASSPGQGGRATNEKLFF TGTGCCAGCAGCCCCGGACAGGGAGGAAGGGCGACTAATGAAAAACTGTTTTTT TRBV7-9 TRBD1 medium-sized TRBJ1-4
CASSPRPSGGYGYTF TGCGCCAGCAGCCCCCGCCCGTCGGGGGGCTATGGCTACACCTTC TRBV4-1 . . TRBJ1-2
CSVDGAGEGVNSPLHF TGCAGCGTTGATGGGGCCGGAGAGGGGGTGAATTCACCCCTCCACTTT TRBV29-1 . . TRBJ1-6
CASNVEVGNEQFF TGCGCCAGCAACGTGGAGGTTGGAAATGAGCAGTTCTTC TRBV5-1 . . TRBJ2-1
CATSRSTQAYEQYF TGTGCCACCAGCAGAAGTACCCAAGCTTACGAGCAGTACTTC TRBV15 . . TRBJ2-7